This TCR beta chain was captured by sequencing in a study of blood T cell repertoires in COVID-19. Study at large: PBMCs, B-cell-depleted T cells, or T cells provided the cDNA or gDNA that made up the material.

CDR3 size: 14 residues. CDR1 is MNHEY and CDR2 is SVGAGI in the germline V gene. V was pared by 7 bases and J by 6 bases, with 13 bases between. In the original analysis: Estimation of nucleated cell counts was performed using reference gene primer amplification. Profiled with immunoSEQ multiplex PCR; TCRdb holds only in-frame clones, not every one. V, J and clone size were drawn from that table, and D and trimming were deduced from the DNA. The sample contains around 140,000 clones, less than 90% of which appear only once. The V call is TRBV6-5, the J call TRBJ1-6, with D possibly being TRBD1 (5 bases). The sample was peripheral blood. The origin of this receptor is a human donor with COVID-19, enrolled during active disease. The donor label of this sample is uncertain. The CDR3 spells CASTPGGFNSPLHF. CDR3 DNA sequence: TGTGCCAGCACCCCGGGGGGGTTTAATTCACCCCTCCACTTT.